Each of the 10 T cell receptor beta chains below was sequenced from the same sample in a study of shared clonotypes between healthy human individuals. Libraries were prepared by immunoSEQ multiplex PCR; TCRdb keeps only in-frame clonotypes and omits some of them. The profile shows some 2,000,000 clones, almost 96% of them singletons. The sample taken for sequencing was naive CD4+ T cells sorted from blood. Regarding subset: CD45RA+ positively selected. All receptors come from a young man in good health.

The CDR3: CASSPNRGTYNSPLHF. In DNA, the CDR3 is TGTGCCAGCAGTCCGAACAGGGGGACCTATAATTCACCCCTCCACTTT. This chain uses TRBV27 with TRBJ1-6, with 8 bases that match TRBD1. CDR1 MNHEY and CDR2 SMNVEV come from the germline V gene (reference sequence). The CDR3 is 16 residues long. J gave up 2 bases and V 5 bases, and 5 bases lay outside the gene matches.

The chain uses TRBV7-9 and TRBJ1-4, with TRBD1 as a possible D gene (5 bases). With 5 bases removed from V and 3 bases from J, the gap between germline ends came to 13 bases. Germline V gene lookup returns CDR1 SEHNR and CDR2 FQNEAQ (reference sequence). This CDR3 has 15 residues. CDR3 DNA: TGTGCCAGCAGCCCCCGACCGGGGGCTAATGAAAAACTGTTTTTT. Encoded protein: CASSPRPGANEKLFF.

As DNA, the CDR3 is TGTGCCAGCAGGGGCTCGGGGACCGGGGAGCTGTTTTTT. This sequence encodes CASRGSGTGELFF. The chain links TRBV2 to TRBJ2-2; D possibly corresponds to TRBD2 (5 bases). Trimming shortened V by 6 bases and J by 5 bases, and 10 bases separated the two germline ends. Germline V gene sequence: CDR1 SNHLY, CDR2 FYNNEI. CDR3 length: 13 residues. The whole variable domain, remainder taken from reference TRBV2 and TRBJ2-2, is EPEVTQTPSHQVTQMGQEVILRCVPISNHLYFYWYRQILGQKVEFLVSFYNNEISEKSEIFDDQFSVERPDGSNFTLKIRSTKLEDSAMYFCASRGSGTGELFFGEGSRLTVL.

CDR3 nucleotide sequence: TGTGCCAGCAGCTTAGCGACTAGCGGGTTCTACAATGAGCAGTTCTTC. Encoded protein: CASSLATSGFYNEQFF. The chain combines TRBV7-8 with TRBJ2-1; the match to TRBD2 covers 10 bases. The CDR3 is 16 residues long. V dropped 0 bases and J dropped 3; count of bases not matched to a gene: 2. The V gene's germline CDR1 is SGHVS and CDR2 FQNEAQ.

The V call is TRBV5-4, the J call TRBJ2-2; D call uncertain. Germline V CDR1 and CDR2: SGHNT, YYREEE (reference sequence). The CDR3 runs to 15 residues. V lost 1 base to trimming and J lost 2 bases, with 9 bases between them. The CDR3 sequence is CASSLSGRNTGELFF. The CDR3 DNA sequence: TGTGCCAGCAGCTTGTCTGGCCGAAACACCGGGGAGCTGTTTTTT.

About this clone: Other DNA sequences in this sample translate to the same CDR3. The chain links TRBV2 to TRBJ1-4, with D uncertain. The V end was cut by 3 bases, the J end by 0 bases, with 5 bases between. Germline V gene lookup returns CDR1 SNHLY and CDR2 FYNNEI. The CDR3 is made up of 14 amino acids. CDR3 in DNA: TGTGCCAGCAGTGAGGGGTCAACTAATGAAAAACTGTTTTTT. It translates to CASSEGSTNEKLFF. The full variable domain, rest sourced from reference TRBV2 and TRBJ1-4, is EPEVTQTPSHQVTQMGQEVILRCVPISNHLYFYWYRQILGQKVEFLVSFYNNEISEKSEIFDDQFSVERPDGSNFTLKIRSTKLEDSAMYFCASSEGSTNEKLFFGSGTQLSVL.

V is TRBV5-4 and J is TRBJ2-1, with TRBD2 matching 13 bases. CDR3 length equals 18 residues. Germline V lookup: CDR1 SGHNT, CDR2 YYREEE (reference sequence). With 3 bases clipped from V and 3 bases from J, the junction kept 9 bases outside the gene matches. This chain's CDR3 is CASSSPGLAGFFYNEQFF. The CDR3, as DNA: TGTGCCAGCAGCTCACCGGGACTAGCGGGGTTTTTCTACAATGAGCAGTTCTTC. The full variable domain, rest sourced from reference TRBV5-4 and TRBJ2-1, is ETGVTQSPTHLIKTRGQQVTLRCSSQSGHNTVSWYQQALGQGPQFIFQYYREEENGRGNFPPRFSGLQFPNYSSELNVNALELDDSALYLCASSSPGLAGFFYNEQFFGPGTRLTVL.

This clone was found once. This rearrangement joins TRBV19 to TRBJ1-2; TRBD1 might be the D (6 bases). The CDR3 sequence is 16 residues long. V was cut by 3 bases and J by 0 bases, with 14 bases left in between. CDR1 and CDR2 from the germline V gene are LNHDA and SQIVND (reference sequence). In nucleotides, the CDR3 is TGTGCCAGTAGTATTGGACAGCCGATACCTAACTATGGCTACACCTTC. This translates into CASSIGQPIPNYGYTF.

The chain carries TRBV19 and TRBJ1-5; tentatively, D is TRBD1 (5 bases). This CDR3 contains 15 residues. CDR1 LNHDA and CDR2 SQIVND come from the germline V gene (reference sequence). V was clipped by 5 bases and J by 4 bases, with 15 bases between them. The CDR3 region is CASSSSGGSNQPQHF. The CDR3 DNA reads TGTGCCAGTAGTTCCTCCGGGGGTAGTAATCAGCCCCAGCATTTT.

The chain has TRBV6-5 and TRBJ2-7; 9 nucleotides align to TRBD2. CDR1 is MNHEY, CDR2 SVGAGI, per germline. After removal of 6 bases from V and 3 bases from J, the junction contained 3 bases not matched to a gene. This CDR3 comprises 13 residues. The CDR3 sequence: CASSPSGIYEQYF. DNA of the CDR3: TGTGCCAGCAGCCCTAGCGGGATCTACGAGCAGTACTTC.